A selection of T cell receptor beta chains follows, all from one sample in a study of T cells generated in artificial thymic organoids. MiXCR, run by TCRdb on the 5' RACE reads, gives a single entry per CDR3 protein. The sample holds more than 8,000 distinct CDR3 sequences, 18% seen once. The sample comprised naive CD8+ T cells from the thymus. The receptors were gathered from a human donor who gave cord blood stem cells for thymic organoid culture, a cardiac surgery patient who gave postnatal thymus, or a blood donor (not recorded which). The CDR3 runs from the conserved cysteine through the conserved F or W. The D gene is left open where the match is weak. Expanded clones get a size class; other rows say once, few or many, or leave the size out.

v_gene: TRBV2
d_gene: .
abundance: medium-sized
j_gene: TRBJ2-7
CDR3aa: CASLPRAGAYEQYF
CDR3nt: TGTGCCAGCCTGCCGCGAGCCGGGGCCTACGAGCAGTACTTC

v_gene: TRBV5-1
d_gene: TRBD1
abundance: .
j_gene: TRBJ2-3
CDR3aa: CASSLEGGDADTQYF
CDR3nt: TGCGCCAGCAGCTTGGAAGGGGGCGACGCAGATACGCAGTATTTT

v_gene: TRBV4-1
d_gene: TRBD1
abundance: .
j_gene: TRBJ2-6
CDR3aa: CASSQRQGLITGANVLTF
CDR3nt: TGCGCCAGCAGCCAGAGACAGGGGTTGATAACTGGGGCCAACGTCCTGACTTTC

v_gene: TRBV7-3
d_gene: .
abundance: medium-sized
j_gene: TRBJ2-1
CDR3aa: CASSLTTGRDEQFF
CDR3nt: TGTGCCAGCAGCTTAACGACAGGGAGGGATGAGCAGTTCTTC

v_gene: TRBV27
d_gene: TRBD2
abundance: .
j_gene: TRBJ2-1
CDR3aa: CASRPWASGRFSDEQFF
CDR3nt: TGTGCCAGCAGACCTTGGGCTAGCGGGAGATTTAGCGATGAGCAGTTCTTC

v_gene: TRBV3-1
d_gene: .
abundance: medium-sized
j_gene: TRBJ2-1
CDR3aa: CASSSHLQWGPSDEQFF
CDR3nt: TGTGCCAGCAGCTCACACCTACAGTGGGGCCCATCAGATGAGCAGTTCTTC

v_gene: TRBV6-5
d_gene: .
abundance: many
j_gene: TRBJ1-2
CDR3aa: CASSYSKGNGYTF
CDR3nt: TGTGCCAGCAGTTACTCGAAGGGGAATGGCTACACCTTC

v_gene: TRBV9
d_gene: .
abundance: medium-sized
j_gene: TRBJ2-6
CDR3aa: CASSVVEGSLSGANVLTF
CDR3nt: TGTGCCAGCAGCGTAGTTGAAGGGTCCCTCTCTGGGGCCAACGTCCTGACTTTC

v_gene: TRBV12-3/TRBV12-4
d_gene: .
abundance: .
j_gene: TRBJ1-5
CDR3aa: CASSLQGGNQPQHF
CDR3nt: TGTGCCAGCAGTTTACAGGGAGGTAATCAGCCCCAGCATTTT

v_gene: TRBV11-2
d_gene: .
abundance: few
j_gene: TRBJ1-1
CDR3aa: CASSFGGGRNTEAFF
CDR3nt: TGTGCCAGCAGCTTCGGGGGGGGTAGGAACACTGAAGCTTTCTTT

v_gene: TRBV12-3/TRBV12-4
d_gene: .
abundance: many
j_gene: TRBJ2-7
CDR3aa: CASSFSPRDEQYF
CDR3nt: TGTGCCAGCAGTTTTTCACCCCGGGACGAGCAGTACTTC

v_gene: TRBV12-3/TRBV12-4
d_gene: TRBD2
abundance: medium-sized
j_gene: TRBJ2-1
CDR3aa: CASSPGLAGGNEQFF
CDR3nt: TGTGCCAGCAGCCCAGGACTAGCGGGGGGTAATGAGCAGTTCTTC

v_gene: TRBV5-1
d_gene: TRBD2
abundance: .
j_gene: TRBJ2-5
CDR3aa: CASNLAKTPLADQETQYF
CDR3nt: TGCGCCAGCAACTTGGCCAAGACCCCACTAGCGGACCAAGAGACCCAGTACTTC

v_gene: TRBV11-2
d_gene: .
abundance: many
j_gene: TRBJ2-3
CDR3aa: CASRWGGGPADTQYF
CDR3nt: TGTGCCAGCAGATGGGGGGGGGGCCCGGCAGATACGCAGTATTTT

v_gene: TRBV12-3/TRBV12-4
d_gene: .
abundance: many
j_gene: TRBJ2-1
CDR3aa: CASSPVRQYNEQFF
CDR3nt: TGTGCCAGCAGCCCAGTAAGACAGTACAATGAGCAGTTCTTC

v_gene: TRBV7-2
d_gene: .
abundance: .
j_gene: TRBJ2-5
CDR3aa: CASTLGGSQETQYF
CDR3nt: TGTGCCAGCACCTTAGGGGGATCCCAAGAGACCCAGTACTTC

v_gene: TRBV6-6
d_gene: .
abundance: many
j_gene: TRBJ2-7
CDR3aa: CASSLIVAVSVGYEQYF
CDR3nt: TGTGCCAGCAGTTTGATCGTCGCAGTCTCAGTCGGGTACGAGCAGTACTTC

v_gene: TRBV7-9
d_gene: TRBD2
abundance: medium-sized
j_gene: TRBJ2-7
CDR3aa: CASSPGRSSYEQYF
CDR3nt: TGTGCCAGCAGCCCCGGGAGGAGCTCCTACGAGCAGTACTTC

v_gene: TRBV16
d_gene: .
abundance: many
j_gene: TRBJ1-5
CDR3aa: CASSPADLLEPQHF
CDR3nt: TGTGCCAGCAGCCCAGCGGACCTGTTAGAGCCCCAGCATTTT

v_gene: TRBV4-3
d_gene: TRBD1
abundance: .
j_gene: TRBJ2-2
CDR3aa: CASSQDRDRGILAGELFF
CDR3nt: TGCGCCAGCAGCCAAGATCGGGACAGGGGGATTCTTGCCGGGGAGCTGTTTTTT

v_gene: TRBV6-6
d_gene: .
abundance: many
j_gene: TRBJ2-3
CDR3aa: CASSPLLNTQYF
CDR3nt: TGTGCCAGCAGTCCCCTTCTAAATACGCAGTATTTT

v_gene: TRBV29-1
d_gene: .
abundance: few
j_gene: TRBJ2-7
CDR3aa: CSVVFAAGSEQYF
CDR3nt: TGCAGCGTTGTTTTCGCCGCGGGGAGCGAGCAGTACTTC

v_gene: TRBV7-9
d_gene: .
abundance: medium-sized
j_gene: TRBJ2-1
CDR3aa: CASSVRPTGRALDNEQFF
CDR3nt: TGTGCCAGCAGCGTACGTCCGACAGGCCGGGCGTTGGACAATGAGCAGTTCTTC

v_gene: TRBV7-3
d_gene: .
abundance: medium-sized
j_gene: TRBJ1-1
CDR3aa: CASSLYSGTEAFF
CDR3nt: TGTGCCAGCAGCTTATATTCAGGAACTGAAGCTTTCTTT

v_gene: TRBV20-1
d_gene: .
abundance: medium-sized
j_gene: TRBJ2-7
CDR3aa: CSAIGPESSYEQYF
CDR3nt: TGCAGTGCTATAGGTCCGGAAAGCTCCTACGAGCAGTACTTC

v_gene: TRBV5-1
d_gene: .
abundance: few
j_gene: TRBJ2-7
CDR3aa: CASSFGRNEQYF
CDR3nt: TGCGCCAGCAGCTTTGGCCGGAACGAGCAGTACTTC

v_gene: TRBV7-9
d_gene: .
abundance: .
j_gene: TRBJ1-1
CDR3aa: CASSTTEAFF
CDR3nt: TGTGCCAGCAGTACCACTGAAGCTTTCTTT

v_gene: TRBV12-3/TRBV12-4
d_gene: .
abundance: few
j_gene: TRBJ2-1
CDR3aa: CASSLWTAGPLRNEQFF
CDR3nt: TGTGCCAGCAGTTTGTGGACAGCGGGACCTCTAAGGAATGAGCAGTTCTTC

v_gene: TRBV29-1
d_gene: .
abundance: .
j_gene: TRBJ1-1
CDR3aa: CSARHMNAEAFF
CDR3nt: TGCAGCGCGAGACACATGAACGCTGAAGCTTTCTTT

v_gene: TRBV12-3/TRBV12-4
d_gene: TRBD1
abundance: many
j_gene: TRBJ2-7
CDR3aa: CARCGQGTSYEQYF
CDR3nt: TGTGCCAGATGCGGACAGGGGACATCCTACGAGCAGTACTTC

v_gene: TRBV4-1
d_gene: TRBD1
abundance: medium-sized
j_gene: TRBJ2-3
CDR3aa: CASSQVHSFNSGTGGTDTQYF
CDR3nt: TGCGCCAGCAGCCAAGTCCACTCCTTCAACTCCGGGACAGGGGGTACAGATACGCAGTATTTT

v_gene: TRBV6-5
d_gene: .
abundance: medium-sized
j_gene: TRBJ1-1
CDR3aa: CASSYRWAGNTEAFF
CDR3nt: TGTGCCAGCAGTTATAGGTGGGCAGGGAACACTGAAGCTTTCTTT

v_gene: TRBV4-1
d_gene: .
abundance: .
j_gene: TRBJ1-5
CDR3aa: CASSQVRGRNQPQHF
CDR3nt: TGCGCCAGCAGCCAAGTCCGGGGGAGAAATCAGCCCCAGCATTTT

v_gene: TRBV10-3
d_gene: .
abundance: .
j_gene: TRBJ2-3
CDR3aa: CAISESFSNTDTQYF
CDR3nt: TGTGCCATCAGTGAGTCGTTTTCGAACACAGATACGCAGTATTTT

v_gene: TRBV4-3
d_gene: .
abundance: .
j_gene: TRBJ1-1
CDR3aa: CASSHADRTEAFF
CDR3nt: TGCGCCAGCAGCCATGCCGACCGTACTGAAGCTTTCTTT

v_gene: TRBV7-8
d_gene: .
abundance: few
j_gene: TRBJ1-1
CDR3aa: CASSLAPGTEAFF
CDR3nt: TGTGCCAGCAGCTTAGCCCCGGGGACTGAAGCTTTCTTT

v_gene: TRBV5-1
d_gene: .
abundance: many
j_gene: TRBJ1-3
CDR3aa: CASSLRGGNTIYF
CDR3nt: TGCGCCAGCAGTCTCAGGGGAGGCAACACCATATATTTT

v_gene: TRBV6-5
d_gene: .
abundance: .
j_gene: TRBJ2-5
CDR3aa: CASSYSQGGHQETQYF
CDR3nt: TGTGCCAGCAGTTACAGTCAGGGGGGCCACCAAGAGACCCAGTACTTC

v_gene: TRBV12-5
d_gene: .
abundance: .
j_gene: TRBJ1-1
CDR3aa: CASGLGQVTNTEAFF
CDR3nt: TGTGCTAGTGGTTTGGGACAGGTTACGAACACTGAAGCTTTCTTT

v_gene: TRBV7-9
d_gene: .
abundance: .
j_gene: TRBJ1-3
CDR3aa: CASSGTRTIGNSIYF
CDR3nt: TGTGCCAGCAGCGGAACAAGGACGATTGGAAACTCCATATATTTT

v_gene: TRBV18
d_gene: .
abundance: medium-sized
j_gene: TRBJ1-1
CDR3aa: CASSPRQVKPEAFF
CDR3nt: TGTGCCAGCTCACCACGACAGGTAAAACCTGAAGCTTTCTTT

v_gene: TRBV20-1
d_gene: TRBD1
abundance: medium-sized
j_gene: TRBJ2-1
CDR3aa: CSASLGQINEQFF
CDR3nt: TGCAGTGCTAGCCTGGGACAGATCAATGAGCAGTTCTTC

v_gene: TRBV11-2
d_gene: .
abundance: medium-sized
j_gene: TRBJ2-7
CDR3aa: CASSFGSYEQYF
CDR3nt: TGTGCCAGCAGCTTCGGCAGCTACGAGCAGTACTTC

v_gene: TRBV3-1
d_gene: TRBD2
abundance: .
j_gene: TRBJ2-1
CDR3aa: CASSQGLAGVWYKQFF
CDR3nt: TGTGCCAGCAGCCAGGGACTAGCGGGAGTATGGTATAAGCAGTTCTTC

v_gene: TRBV6-5
d_gene: .
abundance: large
j_gene: TRBJ1-4
CDR3aa: CASSYSVIHEKLFF
CDR3nt: TGTGCCAGCAGTTACTCGGTTATCCATGAAAAACTGTTTTTT

v_gene: TRBV7-6
d_gene: .
abundance: medium-sized
j_gene: TRBJ2-3
CDR3aa: CASSLARSNTRDTQYF
CDR3nt: TGTGCCAGCAGCTTAGCGAGGTCTAACACCAGAGATACGCAGTATTTT

v_gene: TRBV27
d_gene: TRBD2
abundance: .
j_gene: TRBJ2-7
CDR3aa: CASSLGLAVTYEQYF
CDR3nt: TGTGCCAGCAGTTTAGGGCTAGCGGTGACCTACGAGCAGTACTTC

v_gene: TRBV16
d_gene: .
abundance: .
j_gene: TRBJ2-7
CDR3aa: CASSRTGPLEQYF
CDR3nt: TGTGCCAGCAGCCGGACCGGGCCCCTCGAGCAGTACTTC

v_gene: TRBV11-2
d_gene: .
abundance: .
j_gene: TRBJ2-4
CDR3aa: CASSLLAGGKNIQYF
CDR3nt: TGTGCCAGCAGCTTACTCGCAGGGGGGAAAAACATTCAGTACTTC

v_gene: TRBV9
d_gene: .
abundance: medium-sized
j_gene: TRBJ2-7
CDR3aa: CASSVGTAGSYEQYF
CDR3nt: TGTGCCAGCAGCGTAGGGACAGCGGGCTCCTACGAGCAGTACTTC

v_gene: TRBV4-3
d_gene: .
abundance: medium-sized
j_gene: TRBJ2-7
CDR3aa: CASSPFPRDVWLNGEQYF
CDR3nt: TGCGCCAGCAGCCCGTTCCCCCGCGACGTTTGGTTAAATGGCGAGCAGTACTTC

v_gene: TRBV27
d_gene: TRBD1
abundance: medium-sized
j_gene: TRBJ1-5
CDR3aa: CASSIPSGHTGDRSNQPQHF
CDR3nt: TGTGCCAGCAGCATTCCTTCGGGCCATACAGGGGACCGAAGCAATCAGCCCCAGCATTTT

v_gene: TRBV4-2
d_gene: .
abundance: many
j_gene: TRBJ2-3
CDR3aa: CASSQDPAKDTQYF
CDR3nt: TGTGCCAGCAGCCAAGATCCGGCTAAAGATACGCAGTATTTT

v_gene: TRBV2
d_gene: .
abundance: medium-sized
j_gene: TRBJ2-7
CDR3aa: CASSEWSGYEQYF
CDR3nt: TGTGCCAGCAGTGAATGGTCGGGATACGAGCAGTACTTC

v_gene: TRBV6-5
d_gene: .
abundance: medium-sized
j_gene: TRBJ2-1
CDR3aa: CATGQPSYNEQFF
CDR3nt: TGTGCCACCGGACAGCCGTCCTACAATGAGCAGTTCTTC

v_gene: TRBV28
d_gene: .
abundance: medium-sized
j_gene: TRBJ1-1
CDR3aa: CASSPSAPGIFDTEAFF
CDR3nt: TGTGCCAGCAGTCCTTCTGCCCCAGGGATATTTGACACTGAAGCTTTCTTT